This TCR beta chain stems from a study of blood T cell repertoires in COVID-19. Overall study: Some COVID-19 samples were acute and others convalescent; all came from the United States, Italy and Spain.

Sequencing used immunoSEQ multiplex PCR; TCRdb keeps in-frame clones, though not all of them. The sample has about 67,000 clones, 70% to 85% seen once. The V and J ends lost 0 bases and 2 bases, in that order; junction bases with no gene match: 2. The CDR3 has 15 amino acids. Germline lookup yields CDR1 MNHEY and CDR2 SMNVEV (reference sequence). The sample taken for sequencing was peripheral blood. The TCR originated in a human donor in a cohort sampled during active COVID-19. The chain combines TRBV27 with TRBJ1-2; TRBD1 matches 8 bases. For the CDR3, the DNA is TGTGCCAGCAGTTTATCAGGACAGGGCAACTATGGCTACACCTTC. As protein: CASSLSGQGNYGYTF.